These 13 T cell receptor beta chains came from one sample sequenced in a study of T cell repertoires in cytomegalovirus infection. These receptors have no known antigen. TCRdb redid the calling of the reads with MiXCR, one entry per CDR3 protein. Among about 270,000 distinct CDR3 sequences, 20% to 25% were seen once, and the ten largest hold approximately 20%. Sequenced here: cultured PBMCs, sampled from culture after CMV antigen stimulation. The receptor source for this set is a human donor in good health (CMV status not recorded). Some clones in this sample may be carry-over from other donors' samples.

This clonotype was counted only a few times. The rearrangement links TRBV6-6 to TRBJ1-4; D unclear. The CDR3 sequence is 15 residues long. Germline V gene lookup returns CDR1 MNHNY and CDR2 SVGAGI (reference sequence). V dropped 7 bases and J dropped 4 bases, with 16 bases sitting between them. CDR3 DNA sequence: TGTGCCAGCACGGCAGGCCCCTACTATAATGAAAAACTGTTTTTT. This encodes CASTAGPYYNEKLFF.

The CDR3 loop reads CASRRSGEQFF. The CDR3 coding sequence is TGTGCCAGCAGAAGATCGGGTGAGCAGTTCTTC. The V gene is TRBV5-6, the J gene TRBJ2-1; D gene unclear. V was pared by 5 bases and J by 9 bases, with 9 bases between. The CDR3 is 11 residues long. Germline V gene sequence: CDR1 SGHDT, CDR2 YYEEEE.

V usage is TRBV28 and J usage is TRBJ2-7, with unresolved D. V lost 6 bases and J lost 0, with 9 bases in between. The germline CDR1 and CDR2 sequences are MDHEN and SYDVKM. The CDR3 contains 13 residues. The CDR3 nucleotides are TGTGCCAGCAGGACCGGGTTCTCCTACGAGCAGTACTTC. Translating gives CASRTGFSYEQYF. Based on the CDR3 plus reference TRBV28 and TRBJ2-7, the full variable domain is DVKVTQSSRYLVKRTGEKVFLECVQDMDHENMFWYRQDPGLGLRLIYFSYDVKMKEKGDIPEGYSVSREKKERFSLILESASTNQTSMYLCASRTGFSYEQYFGPGTRLTVT.

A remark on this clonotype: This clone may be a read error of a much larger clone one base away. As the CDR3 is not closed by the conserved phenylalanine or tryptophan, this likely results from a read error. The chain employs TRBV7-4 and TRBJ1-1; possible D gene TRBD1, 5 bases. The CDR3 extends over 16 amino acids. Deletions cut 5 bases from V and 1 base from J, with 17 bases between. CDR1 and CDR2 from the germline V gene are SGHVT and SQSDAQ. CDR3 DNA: TGTGCCAGCAGCGCCCAAACCAGGGTTAAGAACACTGAAGCTTTCTCT. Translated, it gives CASSAQTRVKNTEAFS.

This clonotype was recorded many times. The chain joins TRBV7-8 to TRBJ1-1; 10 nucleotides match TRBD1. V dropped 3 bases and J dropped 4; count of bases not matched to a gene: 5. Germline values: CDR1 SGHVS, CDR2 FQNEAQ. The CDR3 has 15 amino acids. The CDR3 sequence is CASSFRRDRGTEAFF. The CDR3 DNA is TGTGCCAGCAGCTTCCGCCGGGACAGGGGCACTGAAGCTTTCTTT. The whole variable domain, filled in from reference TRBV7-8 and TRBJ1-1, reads GAGVSQSPRYKVAKRGQDVALRCDPISGHVSLFWYQQALGQGPEFLTYFQNEAQLDKSGLPSDRFFAERPEGSVSTLKIQRTQQEDSAVYLCASSFRRDRGTEAFFGQGTRLTVV.

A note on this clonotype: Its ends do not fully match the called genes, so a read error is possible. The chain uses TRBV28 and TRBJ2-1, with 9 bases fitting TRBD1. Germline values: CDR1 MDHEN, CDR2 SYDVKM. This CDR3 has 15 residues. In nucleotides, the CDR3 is TGTGACAGCATCCCGGGACAGGGTTCCTACAATGAGCAGTTCTTC. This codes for CDSIPGQGSYNEQFF.

The chain's CDR3 is CASKNTGKGTEAFF. Here the CDR3 DNA reads TGTGCCAGTAAAAACACTGGTAAGGGCACTGAAGCTTTCTTT. V is TRBV19 and J is TRBJ1-1; D uncertain. Trimming took 7 bases from V and 4 from J, leaving 16 bases between them. From germline, CDR1 is LNHDA and CDR2 SQIVND (reference sequence). The CDR3 has 14 residues.

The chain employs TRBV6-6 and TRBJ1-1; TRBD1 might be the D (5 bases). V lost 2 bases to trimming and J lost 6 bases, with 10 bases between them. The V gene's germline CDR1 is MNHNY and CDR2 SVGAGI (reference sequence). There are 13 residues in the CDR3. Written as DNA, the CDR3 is TGTGCCAGCAGTTACGGGGGTAGGCCTGAAGCTTTCTTT. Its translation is CASSYGGRPEAFF.

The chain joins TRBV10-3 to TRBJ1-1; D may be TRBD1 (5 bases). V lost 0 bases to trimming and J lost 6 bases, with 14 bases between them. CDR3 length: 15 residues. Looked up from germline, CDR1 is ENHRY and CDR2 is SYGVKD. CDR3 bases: TGTGCCATCAGTGAGTCCCAGGGAGGAACGTCTGAAGCTTTCTTT. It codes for CAISESQGGTSEAFF.

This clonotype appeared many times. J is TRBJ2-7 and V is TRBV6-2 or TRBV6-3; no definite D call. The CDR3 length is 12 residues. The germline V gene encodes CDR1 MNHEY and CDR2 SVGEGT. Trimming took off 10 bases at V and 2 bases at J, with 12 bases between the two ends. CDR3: CATIGRTYEQYV. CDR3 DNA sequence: TGTGCCACGATCGGGCGGACCTACGAGCAGTACGTC.

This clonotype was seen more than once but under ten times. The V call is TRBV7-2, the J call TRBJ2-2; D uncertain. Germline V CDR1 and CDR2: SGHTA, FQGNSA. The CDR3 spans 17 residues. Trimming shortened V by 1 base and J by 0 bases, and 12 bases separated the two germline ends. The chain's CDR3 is CASSLVAARANTGELFF. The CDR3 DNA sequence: TGTGCCAGCAGCTTAGTGGCAGCTAGGGCGAACACCGGGGAGCTGTTTTTT.

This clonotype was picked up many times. The CDR3 DNA reads TGTGCCAGCAGCTTAGCGGTCACGGGACAGAGTGAAAAACTGTTTTTT. Its translation: CASSLAVTGQSEKLFF. The rearrangement links TRBV7-2 to TRBJ1-4, with 7 bases aligning to TRBD1. Germline V gene lookup returns CDR1 SGHTA and CDR2 FQGNSA. This CDR3 is built from 16 residues. V lost 0 bases to trimming and J lost 7 bases; unmatched junction nucleotides: 8.

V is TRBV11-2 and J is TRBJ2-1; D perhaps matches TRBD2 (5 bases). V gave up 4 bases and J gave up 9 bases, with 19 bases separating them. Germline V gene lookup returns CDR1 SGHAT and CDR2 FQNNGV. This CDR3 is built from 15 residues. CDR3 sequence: CASSYGGRLQGEQFF. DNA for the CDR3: TGTGCCAGCAGCTATGGAGGAAGACTTCAAGGTGAGCAGTTCTTC.